The 19 T cell receptor beta chains below come from one sample, sequenced in a study of metastatic and nonmetastatic thyroid tumors. Thyroid surgery took place with no prior treatment in any patient. TCRdb re-analyzed the PCR reads through MiXCR. The sample carries approximately 20,000 clones, about a quarter recorded once. Sample: tumor tissue. Receptor source: a female donor with papillary thyroid cancer or a benign thyroid nodule (not recorded which). Some clones in this sample may be carry-over from other donors' samples.

This clone is medium-sized within its sample. The chain recombines TRBV27 with TRBJ1-5, with TRBD1 as a possible D gene (6 bases). The germline V and J ends were trimmed by 6 bases and 0 bases, with 12 bases remaining between them. Germline lookup yields CDR1 MNHEY and CDR2 SMNVEV (reference sequence). This CDR3 has 15 residues. The DNA of the CDR3 is TGTGCCAGCAGCCCTGACAGGTATAGCAATCAGCCCCAGCATTTT. Amino acid sequence: CASSPDRYSNQPQHF.

The V and J genes are TRBV7-9 and TRBJ1-2, with D perhaps matching TRBD1 (5 bases). Germline CDR1 and CDR2: SEHNR and FQNEAQ (reference sequence). The germline V and J ends were trimmed by 5 bases and 6 bases, with 13 bases remaining between them. The length of the CDR3 is 13 residues. The CDR3 DNA is TGTGCCAGCAGCCACTGGCGGGGGGATGGCTACACCTTC. Translating it yields CASSHWRGDGYTF.

This clone was counted only a few times. The genes are TRBV28 and TRBJ2-7, with D tentatively TRBD1 (5 bases). The CDR3 covers 19 residues. The V end was cut by 6 bases, the J end by 6 bases, with 33 bases between. Germline assignment: CDR1 MDHEN and CDR2 SYDVKM. CDR3 coding DNA: TGTGCCAGCAGCCCGGTTATGTGGGAAACTACCCTTTCCAGGGCCGAGCAGTACTTC. Translation: CASSPVMWETTLSRAEQYF.

This chain uses TRBV30 with TRBJ1-1; D uncertain. V dropped 5 bases and J dropped 6 bases, with 13 bases sitting between them. CDR1 GTSNPN and CDR2 SVGIG come from the germline V gene (reference sequence). The length of the CDR3 is 12 residues. The CDR3 spells CAWPSEMAEAFF. The CDR3 DNA follows: TGTGCCTGGCCCAGCGAGATGGCTGAAGCTTTCTTT.

The rearrangement joins TRBV2 to TRBJ2-1; TRBD1 might be the D (6 bases). The V end was cut by 2 bases, the J end by 6 bases, with 14 bases between. Germline assignment: CDR1 SNHLY and CDR2 FYNNEI. The CDR3 length is 15 residues. As DNA, the CDR3 is TGTGCCAGCAGTGAAACAGGGAGCTATGCCAATGAGCAGTTCTTC. Amino acids: CASSETGSYANEQFF.

This clone was picked up a small number of times. The genes are TRBV6-1 and TRBJ2-1, with D possibly TRBD1 on 5 matching bases. V was trimmed by 9 bases and J by 6 bases, leaving 18 bases between them. This CDR3 contains 14 residues. Germline V gives CDR1 MNHNS, CDR2 SASEGT. The CDR3 protein is CASTKGAASNEQFF. The DNA for the CDR3 is TGTGCCAGTACCAAAGGGGCGGCTAGCAATGAGCAGTTCTTC.

This clone has a count of ten or more. The rearrangement uses TRBV9 and TRBJ1-1; D gene uncertain. V was shortened by 4 bases and J by 8 bases, with 15 bases between the two germline ends. The CDR3 runs 13 residues. Per the germline V gene, CDR1 is SGDLS and CDR2 is YYNGEE. The CDR3, as DNA: TGTGCCAGCAGCCCCTCCTGGGGAACAGAAGCTTTCTTT. This gives the protein CASSPSWGTEAFF.

The chain links TRBV6-2 or TRBV6-3 to TRBJ2-1; 9 bases fit TRBD2. Germline V gives CDR1 MNHEY, CDR2 SVGEGT. The CDR3 is 14 amino acids. The trim removed 2 bases at V and 7 bases at J, leaving 3 bases unmatched. The CDR3 bases are TGTGCCAGCAGTTACGCGGGGGGGCCGAATGAGCAGTTCTTC. Protein sequence: CASSYAGGPNEQFF.

This clone has only a few counts. The V gene is TRBV28, the J gene TRBJ2-1; D unclear. The V end was cut by 3 bases, the J end by 3 bases, with 15 bases between. The germline CDR1 and CDR2 sequences are MDHEN and SYDVKM. The CDR3 loop spans 16 amino acids. The DNA of the CDR3 is TGTGCCAGCAGTTTGGTGTCCCCCGCTGACTACAATGAGCAGTTCTTC. This codes for CASSLVSPADYNEQFF.

This chain links TRBV15 with TRBJ2-2; TRBD2 agrees at 13 bases. The CDR3 is made up of 16 amino acids. CDR1 and CDR2 (germline): LNHNV, YYDKDF (reference sequence). Losses at the gene ends were 3 bases for V and 7 bases for J; bases not matched to a gene: 5. CDR3 DNA: TGTGCCACCAGCAGGGCGGGACTAGCGGGGTTCGGGGAGCTGTTTTTT. Amino acids: CATSRAGLAGFGELFF.

The V and J genes are TRBV7-9 and TRBJ2-7; D gene uncertain. CDR3 size: 14 residues. Germline V gene sequence: CDR1 SEHNR, CDR2 FQNEAQ (reference sequence). V gave up 6 bases and J gave up 5 bases, with 17 bases separating them. CDR3 sequence reads: CASSMGAALHEQYF. CDR3 DNA sequence: TGTGCCAGCAGTATGGGCGCGGCTCTCCACGAGCAGTACTTC.

The chain joins TRBV7-6 to TRBJ1-3; D call uncertain. This CDR3 spans 17 amino acids. Germline V lookup: CDR1 SGHVS, CDR2 FNYEAQ. V was clipped by 5 bases and J by 0 bases, with 17 bases between them. CDR3 sequence: CASSPDPRSLSGNTIYF. CDR3 DNA: TGTGCCAGCAGCCCCGACCCCAGGTCGCTCTCTGGAAACACCATATATTTT.

CDR3 loop: CSTALTSGRSGEQFF. The DNA for the CDR3 is TGCAGTACCGCCCTGACTAGCGGGAGGTCCGGTGAGCAGTTCTTC. The chain combines TRBV20-1 with TRBJ2-1; TRBD2 matches at 13 bases. CDR1 and CDR2 from the germline V gene are DFQATT and SNEGSKA (reference sequence). The CDR3 consists of 15 residues. J gave up 9 bases and V 8 bases, and 13 bases lay outside the gene matches.

This clone was found many times. The chain links TRBV6-1 to TRBJ2-1; the D gene is possibly TRBD1 (6 bases). V lost 5 bases to trimming and J lost 4 bases, with 15 bases between them. There are 15 residues in the CDR3. CDR1 and CDR2 from the germline V gene are MNHNS and SASEGT. This CDR3 is CASSLDRLGYNEQFF. In DNA, the CDR3 is TGTGCCAGCAGTTTAGACAGGTTAGGGTACAATGAGCAGTTCTTC.

This rearrangement joins TRBV20-1 to TRBJ1-4; TRBD1 might be the D (5 bases). V was shortened by 6 bases and J by 5 bases, with 13 bases between the two germline ends. The CDR3 covers 13 residues. Per the germline V gene, CDR1 is DFQATT and CDR2 is SNEGSKA (reference sequence). CDR3 protein: CSARLGTNEKLFF. The CDR3 DNA follows: TGCAGTGCGCGTTTGGGGACCAATGAAAAACTGTTTTTT.

This clone is deemed medium-sized. The J gene is TRBJ1-5, the V gene TRBV6-1; TRBD1 might be the D (6 bases). Trimming left V 6 bases short and J 5 bases short, with 17 bases between. Per germline, CDR1 MNHNS and CDR2 SASEGT. There are 15 residues in the CDR3. The CDR3, as DNA: TGTGCCAGCAGATACACAGGGATGGGATATCAGCCCCAGCATTTT. This encodes CASRYTGMGYQPQHF.

This clone has more than one count but fewer than ten. The rearrangement links TRBV27 to TRBJ2-1; maybe TRBD1 (5 bases). The germline V gene has CDR1 MNHEY and CDR2 SMNVEV (reference sequence). V was clipped by 7 bases and J by 4 bases, with 17 bases between them. The CDR3 spans 15 residues. The CDR3 DNA sequence: TGTGCCAGCACCCTAACACCAAGGGGTTACAATGAGCAGTTCTTC. This encodes CASTLTPRGYNEQFF.

By share, this clone counts as medium-sized. This chain uses TRBV6-1 with TRBJ2-5; D assignment may be TRBD1 or TRBD2 (5 bases each). In germline, CDR1 is MNHNS, CDR2 SASEGT. CDR3 size: 14 residues. V dropped 6 bases and J dropped 1 base, with 12 bases sitting between them. The CDR3 reads CASSLSGGQETQYF. CDR3 DNA sequence: TGTGCCAGCAGCCTGAGTGGGGGCCAAGAGACCCAGTACTTC.

By share, this clone ranks as medium-sized. This chain uses TRBV4-1 with TRBJ1-2; no clear D. Germline V lookup: CDR1 MGHRA, CDR2 YSYEKL. V lost 4 bases, J lost 7 bases, and 10 bases lay in between. This CDR3 region has 12 residues. DNA for the CDR3: TGCGCCAGCAGCCTCGATATAGGTGGCTACACCTTC. Protein: CASSLDIGGYTF.